The rows below give T cell receptor beta chains drawn from one sample of a study of T cells in Graves' hyperthyroidism and ophthalmopathy. TCRdb reprocessed the multiplex PCR reads with MiXCR, giving one entry per CDR3 protein. The table has a few hundred thousand distinct CDR3 sequences, around 20% seen once. Material for sequencing was blood. The receptors stem from a man aged 50 to 60 with Graves' ophthalmopathy. Both conserved end residues are part of each CDR3. D genes are given only for firm matches. Clone size is given for some rows only: seen once, a few or many times, or a class if the clone is expanded.

CDR3aa	CDR3nt	abundance	d_gene	v_gene	j_gene
CAWSPGFETQYF	TGTGCCTGGAGCCCCGGGTTTGAGACCCAGTACTTC	many	.	TRBV30	TRBJ2-5
CASSYVVTGNIYEQYF	TGTGCCAGCAGTTACGTTGTGACAGGGAATATCTACGAGCAGTACTTC	many	TRBD1	TRBV6-6	TRBJ2-7
CASRGYGSSTDTQYF	TGTGCCAGCCGGGGTTACGGGTCAAGCACAGATACGCAGTATTTT	many	.	TRBV6-2/TRBV6-3	TRBJ2-3
CASSVDPGVGNTIYF	TGTGCCAGCAGCGTAGACCCAGGGGTCGGAAACACCATATATTTT	.	.	TRBV9	TRBJ1-3
CASSYRGLAGNTDTQYF	TGCGCCAGCAGCTACCGCGGGCTAGCGGGAAACACAGATACGCAGTATTTT	.	TRBD2	TRBV5-1	TRBJ2-3
CASSSGSPGGEKLFF	TGTGCCAGCAGTTCGGGGTCCCCAGGTGGCGAAAAACTGTTTTTT	many	.	TRBV6-1	TRBJ1-4
CASGRDTGYEQYF	TGTGCCAGCGGCAGGGATACGGGTTACGAGCAGTACTTC	.	.	TRBV6-1	TRBJ2-7
CASSSKIGSYEQYF	TGTGCCAGCAGCTCGAAAATCGGGAGCTACGAGCAGTACTTC	once	.	TRBV7-8	TRBJ2-7
CATRPPGLADIQETQYF	TGTGCCACCCGGCCCCCCGGACTAGCGGATATCCAAGAGACCCAGTACTTC	many	TRBD2	TRBV5-5	TRBJ2-5
CASNRDIASDTQYF	TGTGCCAGCAATAGAGACATAGCCTCAGATACGCAGTATTTT	.	.	TRBV9	TRBJ2-3
CASSPSILGGYEQYF	TGTGCCAGCAGCCCCTCTATTTTAGGCGGCTACGAGCAGTACTTC	many	.	TRBV9	TRBJ2-7
CSASEYGQETQYF	TGCAGTGCCAGCGAGTATGGGCAAGAGACCCAGTACTTC	few	.	TRBV20-1	TRBJ2-5
CASSSETGKGYTF	TGTGCCAGCAGTTCAGAGACAGGCAAAGGCTACACCTTC	many	.	TRBV2	TRBJ1-2
CASSSRTGGMDTQYF	TGTGCCAGCAGCTCTAGGACAGGGGGCATGGATACGCAGTATTTT	.	TRBD1	TRBV5-6	TRBJ2-3
CASSKGGLDNQPQHF	TGTGCCAGCTCTAAAGGGGGGCTTGACAATCAGCCCCAGCATTTT	few	.	TRBV28	TRBJ1-5
CASTAGDRGVSYNEQFF	TGTGCCAGCACCGCTGGGGACAGGGGGGTCTCCTACAATGAGCAGTTCTTC	.	TRBD1	TRBV11-2	TRBJ2-1
CARSPPGAGWDQPQHF	TGTGCCCGCTCACCACCCGGGGCAGGGTGGGATCAGCCCCAGCATTTT	.	.	TRBV18	TRBJ1-5
CASSFSLSLDTQYF	TGCGCCAGCAGCTTCAGTTTGAGTTTGGATACGCAGTATTTT	few	.	TRBV5-1	TRBJ2-3
CSAKVGNQPQHF	TGCAGTGCTAAGGTCGGCAATCAGCCCCAGCATTTT	many	.	TRBV20-1	TRBJ1-5
CASSFSRETQYF	TGTGCCAGCAGTTTTTCGAGAGAGACCCAGTACTTC	.	.	TRBV28	TRBJ2-5
CASSERLAGYTSYEQYF	TGTGCCAGCAGTGAAAGACTAGCGGGTTACACCTCCTACGAGCAGTACTTC	many	TRBD2	TRBV6-1	TRBJ2-7
CASSFSYRGLGGNTEAFF	TGTGCCAGCAGTTTCTCCTACAGGGGGTTGGGGGGAAACACTGAAGCTTTCTTT	.	TRBD1	TRBV27	TRBJ1-1
CATGRRGLWPQHF	TGTGCCACCGGCCGAAGGGGCCTTTGGCCCCAGCATTTT	.	.	TRBV15	TRBJ1-5
CASSYSRKQFF	TGTGCCAGCAGTTACTCTAGGAAGCAGTTCTTC	.	.	TRBV6-6	TRBJ2-1
CASSTSETDTQYF	TGCGCCAGCAGTACTAGCGAGACAGATACGCAGTATTTT	few	TRBD2	TRBV5-1	TRBJ2-3
CASGIPRRQATSGRRNEQFF	TGTGCTAGTGGTATCCCCCGGAGGCAGGCGACTAGCGGGAGGAGAAATGAGCAGTTCTTC	.	TRBD2	TRBV12-5	TRBJ2-1
CASSPQRTYEQYF	TGTGCCAGCAGCCCGCAGAGGACCTACGAGCAGTACTTC	many	.	TRBV7-2	TRBJ2-7
CASSLHTPQGTQYF	TGTGCCAGCAGCTTACATACCCCGCAGGGGACCCAGTACTTC	few	.	TRBV7-9	TRBJ2-5